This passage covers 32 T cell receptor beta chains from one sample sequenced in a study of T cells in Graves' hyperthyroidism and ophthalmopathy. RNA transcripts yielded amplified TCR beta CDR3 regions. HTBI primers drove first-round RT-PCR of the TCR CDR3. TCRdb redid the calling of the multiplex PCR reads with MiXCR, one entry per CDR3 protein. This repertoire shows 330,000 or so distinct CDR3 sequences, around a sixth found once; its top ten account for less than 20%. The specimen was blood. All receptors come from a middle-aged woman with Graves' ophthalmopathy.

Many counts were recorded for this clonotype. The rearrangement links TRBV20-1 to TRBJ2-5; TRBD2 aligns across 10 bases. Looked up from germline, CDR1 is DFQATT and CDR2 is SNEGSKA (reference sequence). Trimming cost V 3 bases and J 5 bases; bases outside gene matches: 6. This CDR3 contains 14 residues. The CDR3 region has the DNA TGCAGTGCTAGCACTAGCGGGAATCTGGAGACCCAGTACTTC. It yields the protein CSASTSGNLETQYF.

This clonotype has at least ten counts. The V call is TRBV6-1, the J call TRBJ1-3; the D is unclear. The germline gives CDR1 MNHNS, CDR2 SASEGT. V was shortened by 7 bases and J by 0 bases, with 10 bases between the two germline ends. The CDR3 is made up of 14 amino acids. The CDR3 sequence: CASKDASSGNTIYF. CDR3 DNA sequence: TGTGCCAGCAAGGATGCTAGCTCTGGAAACACCATATATTTT.

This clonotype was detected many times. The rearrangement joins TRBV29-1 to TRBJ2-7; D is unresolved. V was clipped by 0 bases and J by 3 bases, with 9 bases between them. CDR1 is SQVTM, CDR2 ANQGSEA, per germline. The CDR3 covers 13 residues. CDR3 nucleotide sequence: TGCAGCGTTGAAGAACCCGAGGACTACGAGCAGTACTTC. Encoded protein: CSVEEPEDYEQYF.

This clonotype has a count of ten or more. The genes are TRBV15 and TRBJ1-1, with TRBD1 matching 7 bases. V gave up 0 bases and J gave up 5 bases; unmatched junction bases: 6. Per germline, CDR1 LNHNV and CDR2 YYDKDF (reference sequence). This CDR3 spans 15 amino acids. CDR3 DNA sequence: TGTGCCACCAGCAGAGATCTACAGGGGAGAACTGAAGCTTTCTTT. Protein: CATSRDLQGRTEAFF.

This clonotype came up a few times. The CDR3: CASSAYGTNHEQYF. The CDR3 coding sequence is TGTGCCAGCAGCGCATACGGGACAAACCACGAGCAGTACTTC. V and J are TRBV6-1 and TRBJ2-7; possible D gene TRBD1, 6 bases. The germline V and J ends were trimmed by 6 bases and 5 bases, with 17 bases remaining between them. The CDR3 extends over 14 amino acids. Per the germline V gene, CDR1 is MNHNS and CDR2 is SASEGT.

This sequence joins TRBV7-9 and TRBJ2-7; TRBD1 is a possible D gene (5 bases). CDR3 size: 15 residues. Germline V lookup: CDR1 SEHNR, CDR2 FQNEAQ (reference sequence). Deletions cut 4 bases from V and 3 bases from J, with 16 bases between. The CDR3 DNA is TGTGCCAGCAGCTCGGCAGGGAAAAGATACTACGAGCAGTACTTC. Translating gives CASSSAGKRYYEQYF.

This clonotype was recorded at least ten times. The CDR3 coding sequence is TGTGCCAGCTCTCGGGAGATAGAGACCCAGTACTTC. It encodes CASSREIETQYF. The V call is TRBV7-6, the J call TRBJ2-5, with D possibly matching TRBD2 (6 bases). CDR1 SGHVS and CDR2 FNYEAQ come from the germline V gene. The CDR3 covers 12 residues. The V gene lost 8 bases and the J gene lost 4 bases, with 11 bases spanning the gap.

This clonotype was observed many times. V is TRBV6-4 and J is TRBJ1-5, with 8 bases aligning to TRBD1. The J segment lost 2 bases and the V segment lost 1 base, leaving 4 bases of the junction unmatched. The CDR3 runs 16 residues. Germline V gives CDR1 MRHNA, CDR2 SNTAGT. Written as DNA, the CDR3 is TGTGCCAGCAGTGACTTAACGACAGGGGGCAATCAGCCCCAGCATTTT. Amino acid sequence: CASSDLTTGGNQPQHF.

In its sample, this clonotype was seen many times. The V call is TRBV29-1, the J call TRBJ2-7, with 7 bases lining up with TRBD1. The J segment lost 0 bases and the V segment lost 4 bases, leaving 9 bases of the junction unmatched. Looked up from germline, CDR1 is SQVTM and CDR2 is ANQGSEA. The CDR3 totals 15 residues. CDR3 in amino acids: CSVGPRDRSSYEQYF. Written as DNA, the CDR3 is TGCAGCGTTGGGCCCCGGGACAGATCCTCCTACGAGCAGTACTTC.

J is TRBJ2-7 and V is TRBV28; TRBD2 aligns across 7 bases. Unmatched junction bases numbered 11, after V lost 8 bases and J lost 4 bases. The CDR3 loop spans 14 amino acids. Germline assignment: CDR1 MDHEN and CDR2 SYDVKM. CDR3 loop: CASHGWEGLYEQYF. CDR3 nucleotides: TGTGCCAGCCACGGGTGGGAGGGGCTTTACGAGCAGTACTTC.

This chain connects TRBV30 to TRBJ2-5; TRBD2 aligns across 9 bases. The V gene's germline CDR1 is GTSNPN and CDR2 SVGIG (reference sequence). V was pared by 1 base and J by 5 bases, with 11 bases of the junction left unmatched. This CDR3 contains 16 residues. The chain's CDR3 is CAWSDMAGGPLETQYF. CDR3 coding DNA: TGTGCCTGGAGTGACATGGCGGGAGGGCCCTTGGAGACCCAGTACTTC.

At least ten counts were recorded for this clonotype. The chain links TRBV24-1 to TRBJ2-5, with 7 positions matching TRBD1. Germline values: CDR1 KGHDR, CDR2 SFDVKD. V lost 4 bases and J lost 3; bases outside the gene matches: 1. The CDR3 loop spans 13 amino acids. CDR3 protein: CATSEGTEETQYF. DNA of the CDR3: TGTGCCACCAGTGAAGGGACAGAAGAGACCCAGTACTTC.

The CDR3 is CASSDHRVNTEAFF. The DNA for the CDR3 is TGTGCCAGCAGTGATCACAGGGTAAACACTGAAGCTTTCTTT. The rearrangement links TRBV25-1 to TRBJ1-1; perhaps TRBD1 as D (6 bases). V was shortened by 3 bases and J by 2 bases, with 10 bases between the two germline ends. The V gene's germline CDR1 is MGHDK and CDR2 SYGVNS. The CDR3 is 14 residues long.

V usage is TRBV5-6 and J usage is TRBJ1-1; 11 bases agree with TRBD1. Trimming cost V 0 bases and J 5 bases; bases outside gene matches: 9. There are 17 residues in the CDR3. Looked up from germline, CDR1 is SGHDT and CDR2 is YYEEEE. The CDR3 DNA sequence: TGTGCCAGCAGCTTGGAGCTCGGGACAGGGGGGTGGACTGAAGCTTTCTTT. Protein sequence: CASSLELGTGGWTEAFF. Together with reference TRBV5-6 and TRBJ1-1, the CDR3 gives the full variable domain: DAGVTQSPTHLIKTRGQQVTLRCSPKSGHDTVSWYQQALGQGPQFIFQYYEEEERQRGNFPDRFSGHQFPNYSSELNVNALLLGDSALYLCASSLELGTGGWTEAFFGQGTRLTVV.

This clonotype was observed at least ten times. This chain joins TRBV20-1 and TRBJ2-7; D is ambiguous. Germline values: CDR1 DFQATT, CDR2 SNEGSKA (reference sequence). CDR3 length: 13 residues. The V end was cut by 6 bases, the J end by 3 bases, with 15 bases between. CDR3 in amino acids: CSADQRANYEQYF. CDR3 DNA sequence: TGCAGTGCAGACCAACGGGCAAACTACGAGCAGTACTTC.

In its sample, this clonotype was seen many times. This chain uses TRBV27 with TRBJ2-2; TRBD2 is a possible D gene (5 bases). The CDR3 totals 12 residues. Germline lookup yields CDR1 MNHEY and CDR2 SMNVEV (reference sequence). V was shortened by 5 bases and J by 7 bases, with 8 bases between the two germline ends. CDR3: CASSLGDGELFF. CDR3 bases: TGTGCCAGCAGTCTCGGGGACGGGGAGCTGTTTTTT.

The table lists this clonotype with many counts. DNA of the CDR3: TGTGCCAGCAGCCAGTGGGGTCGGGATCAGCCCCAGCATTTT. Its translation is CASSQWGRDQPQHF. The chain recombines TRBV5-8 with TRBJ1-5; D is undetermined. Germline lookup yields CDR1 SGHTS and CDR2 YDEGEE. The V and J ends lost 4 bases and 5 bases respectively, with 13 bases between them. The CDR3 extends over 14 amino acids.

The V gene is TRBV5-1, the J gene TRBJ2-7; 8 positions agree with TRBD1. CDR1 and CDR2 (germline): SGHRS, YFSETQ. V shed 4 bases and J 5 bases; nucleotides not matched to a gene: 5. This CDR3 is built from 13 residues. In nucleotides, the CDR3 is TGCGCCAGCAGCGTCGACAGGGGTAACGAGCAGTACTTC. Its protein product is CASSVDRGNEQYF.

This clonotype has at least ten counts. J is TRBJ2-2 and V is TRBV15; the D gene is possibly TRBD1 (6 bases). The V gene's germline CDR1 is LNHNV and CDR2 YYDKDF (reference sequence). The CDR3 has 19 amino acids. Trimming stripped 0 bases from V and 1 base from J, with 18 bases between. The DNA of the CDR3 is TGTGCCACCAGCAGAGATGAGGGGGTGGCGATCCTGAACACCGGGGAGCTGTTTTTT. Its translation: CATSRDEGVAILNTGELFF.

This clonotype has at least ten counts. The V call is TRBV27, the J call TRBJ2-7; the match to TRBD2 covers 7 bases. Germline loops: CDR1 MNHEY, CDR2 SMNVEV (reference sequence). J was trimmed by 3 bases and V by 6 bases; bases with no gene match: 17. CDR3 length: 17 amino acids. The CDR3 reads CASRIEGRGGRNYEQYF. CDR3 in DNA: TGTGCCAGCAGAATAGAGGGGCGCGGGGGTAGGAACTACGAGCAGTACTTC.

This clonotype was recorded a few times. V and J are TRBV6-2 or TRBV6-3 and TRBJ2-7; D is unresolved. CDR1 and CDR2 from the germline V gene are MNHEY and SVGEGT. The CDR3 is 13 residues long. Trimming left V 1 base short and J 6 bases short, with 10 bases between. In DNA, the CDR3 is TGTGCCAGCAGTTACTTTGGGGATCGCGAGCAGTACTTC. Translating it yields CASSYFGDREQYF.

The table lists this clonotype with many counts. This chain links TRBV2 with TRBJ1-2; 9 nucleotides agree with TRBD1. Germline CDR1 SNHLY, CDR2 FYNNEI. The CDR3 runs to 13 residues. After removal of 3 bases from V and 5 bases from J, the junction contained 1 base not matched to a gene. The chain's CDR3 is CASSDGTGYGYTF. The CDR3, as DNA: TGTGCCAGCAGTGACGGGACAGGGTATGGCTACACCTTC.

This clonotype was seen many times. Written as DNA, the CDR3 is TGCAGTGCTGCGACAGGGGCGGGTGGCATTCAGTACTTC. Its translation is CSAATGAGGIQYF. The J gene is TRBJ2-4, the V gene TRBV20-1; 8 bases are shared with TRBD1. Germline V lookup: CDR1 DFQATT, CDR2 SNEGSKA (reference sequence). V shed 5 bases and J 9 bases; nucleotides not matched to a gene: 9. The CDR3 is made up of 13 amino acids.

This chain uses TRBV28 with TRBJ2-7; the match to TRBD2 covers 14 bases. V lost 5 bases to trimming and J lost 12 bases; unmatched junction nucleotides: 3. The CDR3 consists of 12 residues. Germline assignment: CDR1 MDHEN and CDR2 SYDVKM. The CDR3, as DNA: TGTGCCAGCAGTACGACTAGCGGGAGGGGGTACTTC. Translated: CASSTTSGRGYF.

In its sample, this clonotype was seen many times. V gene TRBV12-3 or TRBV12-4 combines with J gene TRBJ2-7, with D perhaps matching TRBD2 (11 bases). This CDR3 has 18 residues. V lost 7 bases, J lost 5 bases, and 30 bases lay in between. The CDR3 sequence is CASTRQGATSGNGDEQYF. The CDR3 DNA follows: TGTGCCAGCACTAGACAGGGGGCGACTAGCGGGAACGGCGACGAGCAGTACTTC.

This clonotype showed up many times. The CDR3 DNA sequence: TGTGCCAGCAGTTTGCACGCTAGCACAGATACGCAGTATTTT. Its translation: CASSLHASTDTQYF. V gene TRBV27 combines with J gene TRBJ2-3; D gene uncertain. The CDR3 has 14 residues. V lost 3 bases and J lost 0, with 7 bases in between. Germline V gene sequence: CDR1 MNHEY, CDR2 SMNVEV (reference sequence).

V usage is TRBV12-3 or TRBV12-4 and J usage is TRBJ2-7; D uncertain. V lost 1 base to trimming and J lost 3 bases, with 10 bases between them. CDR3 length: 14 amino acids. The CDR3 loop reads CASSLGVTSYEQYF. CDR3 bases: TGTGCCAGCAGTTTAGGTGTCACCAGCTACGAGCAGTACTTC.

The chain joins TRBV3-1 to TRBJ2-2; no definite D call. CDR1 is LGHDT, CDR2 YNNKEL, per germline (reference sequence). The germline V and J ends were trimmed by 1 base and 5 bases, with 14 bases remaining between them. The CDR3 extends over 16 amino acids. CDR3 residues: CASSQGIKGGTGELFF. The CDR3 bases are TGTGCCAGCAGCCAAGGGATAAAGGGTGGAACCGGGGAGCTGTTTTTT.

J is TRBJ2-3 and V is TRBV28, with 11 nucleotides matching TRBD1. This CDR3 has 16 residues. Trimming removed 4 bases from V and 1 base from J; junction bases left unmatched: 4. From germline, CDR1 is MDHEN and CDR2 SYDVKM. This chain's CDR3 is CASSSAGQGGTDTQYF. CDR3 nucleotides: TGTGCCAGCAGTTCCGCGGGACAGGGGGGCACAGATACGCAGTATTTT.

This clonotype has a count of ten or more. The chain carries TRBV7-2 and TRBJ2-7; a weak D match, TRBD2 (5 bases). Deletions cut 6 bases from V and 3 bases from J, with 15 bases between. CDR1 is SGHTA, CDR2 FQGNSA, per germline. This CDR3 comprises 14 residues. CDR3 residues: CASSLVGLNYEQYF. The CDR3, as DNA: TGTGCCAGCAGTCTCGTAGGACTGAACTACGAGCAGTACTTC.

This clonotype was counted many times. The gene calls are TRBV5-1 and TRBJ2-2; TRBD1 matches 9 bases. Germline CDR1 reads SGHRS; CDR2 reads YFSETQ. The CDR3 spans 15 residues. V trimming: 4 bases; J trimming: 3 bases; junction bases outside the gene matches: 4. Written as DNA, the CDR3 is TGCGCCAGCAGCCAAAGGACAGGGGACACCGGGGAGCTGTTTTTT. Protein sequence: CASSQRTGDTGELFF.

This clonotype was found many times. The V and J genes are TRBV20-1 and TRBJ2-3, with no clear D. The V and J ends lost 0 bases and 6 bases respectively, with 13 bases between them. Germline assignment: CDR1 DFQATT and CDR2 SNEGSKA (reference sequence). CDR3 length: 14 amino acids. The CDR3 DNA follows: TGCAGTGCTAGAGACCCCCTTGGAGTGGATACGCAGTATTTT. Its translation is CSARDPLGVDTQYF.